This T cell receptor beta chain was obtained from a study of CD8 T cells in ankylosing spondylitis. General study points: Several of the motif variants were reported before in synovial fluid and blood from reactive arthritis. Clones linked to disease were reported to show significant enrichment in matched ankylosing spondylitis synovial fluid. What seemed typical of ankylosing spondylitis blood was a TCR beta motif built from about 8 highly homologous variants.

This clonotype was counted ten times or more. Its antigen is currently unknown. V was cut by 6 bases and J by 5 bases, with 14 bases left in between. This CDR3 has 13 residues. Germline loops: CDR1 DFQATT, CDR2 SNEGSKA (reference sequence). Each TCR beta library was made by quantitative 5'-RACE that incorporated molecular barcodes. TCRdb re-analysed the 5' RACE reads in MiXCR, keeping a single row per CDR3 protein. Among about 220,000 distinct CDR3 sequences listed, about 7% were seen once. The sequenced material came from blood, either unsorted or a sorted T cell fraction (not recorded which). The clonotype comes from a male donor with ankylosing spondylitis. The chain carries TRBV20-1 and TRBJ2-1; D might be TRBD1 (5 bases). The CDR3 sequence is CSAFIGAHNEQFF. DNA for the CDR3: TGCAGTGCCTTCATTGGGGCCCACAATGAGCAGTTCTTC.